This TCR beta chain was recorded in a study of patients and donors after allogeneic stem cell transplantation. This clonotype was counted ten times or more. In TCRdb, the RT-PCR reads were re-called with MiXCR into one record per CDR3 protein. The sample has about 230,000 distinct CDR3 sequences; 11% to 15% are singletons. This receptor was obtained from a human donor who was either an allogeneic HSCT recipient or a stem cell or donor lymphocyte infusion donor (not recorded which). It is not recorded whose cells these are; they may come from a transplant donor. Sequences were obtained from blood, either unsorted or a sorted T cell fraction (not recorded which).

Here the CDR3 reads CSATLGQEYSPLHF. In DNA form, the CDR3 reads TGCAGTGCTACCCTGGGGCAGGAATATTCACCCCTCCACTTT. This chain links TRBV20-1 with TRBJ1-6; the D gene is possibly TRBD1 (5 bases). There are 14 residues in the CDR3. Germline-derived CDR1 and CDR2 are DFQATT and SNEGSKA (reference sequence). V was pared by 4 bases and J by 8 bases, with 15 bases between.